This TCR beta chain was obtained from a study of cytomegalovirus exposure and HLA in healthy donors. CDR1 is KGHSH, CDR2 LQKENI, per germline. V was trimmed by 5 bases and J by 2 bases, leaving 27 bases between them. CDR3 size: 20 residues. This clone appeared a single time. In the PCR, 60 Vbeta and 13 Jbeta primers were used. Source study methods: Per a later analysis, the number of unique TCR beta chains was roughly 83 million, of which about 10 million were shared. Assay used: immunoSEQ multiplex PCR; TCRdb lists only in-frame clones, some missing. V and J calls and clone size are given by that table; D and trimming were obtained from the DNA. The sample includes approximately 150,000 clones, roughly three quarters of them seen just once.

The chain combines TRBV18 with TRBJ1-4; unclear D gene. The sample was PBMCs. The sequence was collected from a human donor in good health. The CDR3 region is CASSRSGAFPTSSTNEKLFF. The CDR3 DNA reads TGTGCCAGCTCAAGGAGTGGTGCTTTCCCCACTTCATCCACTAATGAAAAACTGTTTTTT.